This T cell receptor beta chain was sequenced for a study of post-analysis software for immune sequencing data. Overall study results and limits: Multiple sclerosis was associated with a significant reduction in normalized Chao1 diversity relative to controls. Elevated frequency relative to controls characterized 4 or 5 TRBV segments in patients, TRBV5-6, TRBV5-1 and TRBV20-1 among them. Analysis by F measure revealed that same-batch samples clustered strongly together.

Unique-molecular-identifier-tagged TCR beta cDNA libraries were used. Once roughly 1 to 10 million T cells were used, 400,000 to 550,000 cDNA molecules resulted. Each CDR3 protein gets one entry after TCRdb re-called the PCR reads with MiXCR. The sample has some 700,000 distinct CDR3 sequences, about 60% seen once. This clonotype was detected once. As yet, its antigen is unknown. V was shortened by 6 bases and J by 6 bases, with 14 bases between the two germline ends. CDR3 length equals 13 residues. CDR1 is SEHNR and CDR2 is FQNEAQ in the germline V gene (reference sequence). The chain employs TRBV7-9 and TRBJ1-2, with D tentatively TRBD1 (5 bases). The receptor was isolated from a girl aged 2-10 years with multiple sclerosis. The material sequenced was blood. Here the CDR3 reads CASRGQGFDGYTF. CDR3 nucleotide sequence: TGTGCCAGCAGAGGGCAGGGATTCGATGGCTACACCTTC.